This TCR beta chain originates from a study of T cell responses to AZD1222 COVID-19 vaccine. General study results and limits: Donors in the cohort were predominantly white British and more often female, and clonal diversity was possibly underestimated. Spike regions recognized by vaccine-associated CD4 TCRs spanned the protein, led by 160-218 and 743-854.

Turning to this clone: The antigen remains undetermined.

Sequencing used immunoSEQ multiplex PCR; TCRdb keeps in-frame clones, though not all of them. The profile shows more than 95,000 clones, 82% of them singletons. CDR3 length: 15 residues. Germline V gives CDR1 MNHEY, CDR2 SVGAGI. V shed 5 bases, J shed 4 bases, and the junction held 5 bases outside the gene matches. This TCR derives from an adult in good health. The chain uses TRBV6-5 and TRBJ1-4, with TRBD1 identical over 9 bases. Sequenced here: peripheral blood, sampled on day 0 of AZD1222 vaccination. CDR3 DNA sequence: TGTGCCAGCAGTAAACCGGGACAGGGTAATGAAAAACTGTTTTTT. It is translated as CASSKPGQGNEKLFF.